The T cell receptor (beta chain) described here comes from a study of identical twins. There are 15 residues in the CDR3. Germline V gene lookup returns CDR1 MNHNS and CDR2 SASEGT. The ends were cut back, 7 bases at V and 3 bases at J, with 15 bases in the middle. TCRdb recomputed calls from the 5' RACE reads with MiXCR, one row per CDR3 protein. In the table there are 400,000 to 500,000 distinct CDR3 sequences, approximately 17% of which are singletons. This chain uses TRBV6-1 with TRBJ2-2; tentative D call: TRBD1 (7 bases). The sequenced sample consisted of naive T cells sorted from blood. The receptor comes from a man aged 45-60 years in good health. CDR3 in amino acids: CASTEGGGHTGELFF. The CDR3 coding sequence is TGTGCCAGCACCGAAGGAGGGGGCCACACCGGGGAGCTGTTTTTT.